This T cell receptor (beta chain) emerged from a study of CD8 T cells in Susac syndrome. The ends were cut back, 1 base at V and 5 bases at J, with 6 bases in the middle. The germline V gene encodes CDR1 SEHNR and CDR2 FQNEAQ (reference sequence). This CDR3 comprises 13 residues. RNA was extracted with the RNeasy kit, and a quantity of about 0.45 to 1 ug was reverse transcribed using random hexamers. TCRdb recomputed calls from the immunoSEQ multiplex PCR reads with MiXCR, one row per CDR3 protein. The table includes about 90,000 distinct CDR3 sequences, 95% to 96% detected once. This clonotype was detected a few times.

Sequenced material: CD8+ T cells from PBMCs. The origin of this receptor is a human donor with Susac syndrome. The rearrangement uses TRBV7-9 and TRBJ2-1, with D unresolved. The chain's CDR3 is CASSLGLHNEQFF. The CDR3 DNA is TGTGCCAGCAGCTTAGGTCTTCACAATGAGCAGTTCTTC.